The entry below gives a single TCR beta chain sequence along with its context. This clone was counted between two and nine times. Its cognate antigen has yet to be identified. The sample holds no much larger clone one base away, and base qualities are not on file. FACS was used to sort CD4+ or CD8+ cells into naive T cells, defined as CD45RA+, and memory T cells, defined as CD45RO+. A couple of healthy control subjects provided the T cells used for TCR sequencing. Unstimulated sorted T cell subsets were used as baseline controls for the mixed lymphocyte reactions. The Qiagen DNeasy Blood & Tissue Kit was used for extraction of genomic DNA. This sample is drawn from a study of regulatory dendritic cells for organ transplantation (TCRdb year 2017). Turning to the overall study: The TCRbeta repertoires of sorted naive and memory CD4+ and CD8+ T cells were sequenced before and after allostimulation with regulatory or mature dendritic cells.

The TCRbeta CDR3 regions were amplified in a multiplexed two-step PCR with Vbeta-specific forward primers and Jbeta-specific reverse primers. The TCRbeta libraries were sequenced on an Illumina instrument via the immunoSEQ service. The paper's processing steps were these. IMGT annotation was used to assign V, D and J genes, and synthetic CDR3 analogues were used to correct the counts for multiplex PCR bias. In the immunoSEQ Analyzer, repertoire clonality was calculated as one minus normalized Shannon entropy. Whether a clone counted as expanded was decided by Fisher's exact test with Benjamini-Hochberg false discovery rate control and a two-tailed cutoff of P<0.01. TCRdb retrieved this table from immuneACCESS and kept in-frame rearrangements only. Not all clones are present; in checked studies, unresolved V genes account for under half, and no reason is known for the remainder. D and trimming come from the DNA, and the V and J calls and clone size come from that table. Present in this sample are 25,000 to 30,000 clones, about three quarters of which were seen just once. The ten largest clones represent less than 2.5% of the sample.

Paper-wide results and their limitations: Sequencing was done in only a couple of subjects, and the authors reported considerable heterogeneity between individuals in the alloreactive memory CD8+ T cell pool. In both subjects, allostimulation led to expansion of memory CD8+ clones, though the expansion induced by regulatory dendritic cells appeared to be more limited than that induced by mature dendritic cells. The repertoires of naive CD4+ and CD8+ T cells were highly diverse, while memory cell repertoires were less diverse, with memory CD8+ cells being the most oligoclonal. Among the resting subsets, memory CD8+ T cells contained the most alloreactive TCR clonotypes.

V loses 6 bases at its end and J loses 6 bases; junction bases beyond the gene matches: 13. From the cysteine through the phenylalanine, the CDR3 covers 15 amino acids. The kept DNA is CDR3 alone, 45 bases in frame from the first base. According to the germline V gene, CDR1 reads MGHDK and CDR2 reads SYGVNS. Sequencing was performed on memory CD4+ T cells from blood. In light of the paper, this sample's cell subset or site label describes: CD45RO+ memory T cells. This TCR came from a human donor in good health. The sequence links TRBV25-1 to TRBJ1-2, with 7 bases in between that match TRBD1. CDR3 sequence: CASSEGTEPLHGYTF. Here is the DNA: TGTGCCAGCAGCGAGGGGACAGAACCTCTTCATGGCTACACCTTC.